This TCR beta chain was documented in a study of blood T cell repertoires in COVID-19. TCRdb's copy holds only in-frame clones and misses some; the assay was immunoSEQ multiplex PCR. In the table there are a few hundred thousand clones, about 80% of which are singletons. Germline assignment: CDR1 GTSNPN and CDR2 SVGIG (reference sequence). This CDR3 is built from 13 residues. This chain joins TRBV30 and TRBJ2-7, with D maybe TRBD1 (8 bases). Material for sequencing was PBMCs or T cells enriched from blood (not recorded which). This TCR was recovered from a man aged 45 to 65 who had recovered from COVID-19. The CDR3 nucleotides are TGTGCTTGGGGGGGGACAGGTCTGGGTGAGCAGTACTTC. It is translated as CAWGGTGLGEQYF.